These T cell receptor beta chains were read from a single sample in a study of cytomegalovirus exposure and HLA in healthy donors. Sequencing was performed with immunoSEQ multiplex PCR; in TCRdb, only in-frame clones are kept and a portion is missing. Of 120,000 to 150,000 clones in the sample, approximately 80% were seen once. Source material: PBMCs. Source of these receptors: a woman aged 40 to 49 in good health and CMV-seropositive. Each CDR3 is given with its conserved first and last residue. A D gene is named only where the DNA matches it firmly. Size tells how often a clone was seen (once, few, many) or the class of an expanded clone, and some rows leave it out.

len	v_gene	j_gene	d_gene	abundance	CDR3nt	CDR3aa
20	TRBV6-4	TRBJ2-7	.	few	TGTGCCAGCAGTCAACCAGACAGGACGACCAAATACATTCTCCCCTACGAGCAGTACTTC	CASSQPDRTTKYILPYEQYF
16	TRBV5-4	TRBJ2-1	TRBD2	.	TGTGCCAGCAGCGTCACTAGCGGGGGACCTTACAATGAGCAGTTCTTC	CASSVTSGGPYNEQFF
15	TRBV27	TRBJ2-2	TRBD1	.	TGTGCCAGCACCCAATCGTGGACAGGGAGGGGGGAGCTGTTTTTT	CASTQSWTGRGELFF
12	TRBV10-3	TRBJ2-1	.	.	TGTGCCATCAGTGAGTCAGGGGATGAGCAGTTCTTC	CAISESGDEQFF
14	TRBV7-2	TRBJ2-1	TRBD1	few	TGTGCCAGCAGCCGACAGGGGACATACAATGAGCAGTTCTTC	CASSRQGTYNEQFF
16	TRBV7-3	TRBJ2-6	.	.	TGTGCCAGCAGCTTCCTACAGGGTTTTGGGGCCAACGTCCTGACTTTC	CASSFLQGFGANVLTF
15	TRBV11-2	TRBJ1-6	TRBD1	.	TGTGCCAGCAGCGCGGACCAGGGGGATAATTCACCCCTCCACTTT	CASSADQGDNSPLHF
15	TRBV19	TRBJ2-2	.	.	TGTGCCAGTAGTCCGACCGGACAGTTTGGAGGGGAGCTGTTTTTT	CASSPTGQFGGELFF
14	TRBV6-1	TRBJ1-5	.	.	TGTGCCAGCAGTAGACAGAATAGCAATCAGCCCCAGCATTTT	CASSRQNSNQPQHF
15	TRBV7-6	TRBJ1-5	TRBD1	.	TGTGCCAGCAGCCCAGGACAGGCGGGTAATCAGCCCCAGCATTTT	CASSPGQAGNQPQHF
13	TRBV10-3	TRBJ2-7	TRBD2	.	TGTGCCATCAGTGCGACTAGCGGGGGGGCCCAGTACTTC	CAISATSGGAQYF
12	TRBV6-5	TRBJ1-4	.	.	TGTGCCAGCAGTTACATGGGGGGAAAACTGTTTTTT	CASSYMGGKLFF
15	TRBV6-5	TRBJ1-5	TRBD1	few	TGTGCCAGCAGCCTTTCCAACCTCAGGGGGCAGCCCCAGCATTTT	CASSLSNLRGQPQHF
15	TRBV19	TRBJ2-3	.	once	TGTGCCAGTATGATTGGGAAGTGGGGAGCAGATACGCAGTATTTT	CASMIGKWGADTQYF
15	TRBV9	TRBJ2-7	TRBD1	.	TGTGCCAGCAGCGTAGAGGCAGGGGGTTCCTACGAGCAGTACTTC	CASSVEAGGSYEQYF
12	TRBV18	TRBJ2-7	.	.	TGTGCCAGCTCATCCACAGGGCCCGAGCAGTACTTC	CASSSTGPEQYF
16	TRBV28	TRBJ1-3	.	.	TGTGCCAGCAGTTTAGTTCAGATCTTCTCTGGAAACACCATATATTTT	CASSLVQIFSGNTIYF